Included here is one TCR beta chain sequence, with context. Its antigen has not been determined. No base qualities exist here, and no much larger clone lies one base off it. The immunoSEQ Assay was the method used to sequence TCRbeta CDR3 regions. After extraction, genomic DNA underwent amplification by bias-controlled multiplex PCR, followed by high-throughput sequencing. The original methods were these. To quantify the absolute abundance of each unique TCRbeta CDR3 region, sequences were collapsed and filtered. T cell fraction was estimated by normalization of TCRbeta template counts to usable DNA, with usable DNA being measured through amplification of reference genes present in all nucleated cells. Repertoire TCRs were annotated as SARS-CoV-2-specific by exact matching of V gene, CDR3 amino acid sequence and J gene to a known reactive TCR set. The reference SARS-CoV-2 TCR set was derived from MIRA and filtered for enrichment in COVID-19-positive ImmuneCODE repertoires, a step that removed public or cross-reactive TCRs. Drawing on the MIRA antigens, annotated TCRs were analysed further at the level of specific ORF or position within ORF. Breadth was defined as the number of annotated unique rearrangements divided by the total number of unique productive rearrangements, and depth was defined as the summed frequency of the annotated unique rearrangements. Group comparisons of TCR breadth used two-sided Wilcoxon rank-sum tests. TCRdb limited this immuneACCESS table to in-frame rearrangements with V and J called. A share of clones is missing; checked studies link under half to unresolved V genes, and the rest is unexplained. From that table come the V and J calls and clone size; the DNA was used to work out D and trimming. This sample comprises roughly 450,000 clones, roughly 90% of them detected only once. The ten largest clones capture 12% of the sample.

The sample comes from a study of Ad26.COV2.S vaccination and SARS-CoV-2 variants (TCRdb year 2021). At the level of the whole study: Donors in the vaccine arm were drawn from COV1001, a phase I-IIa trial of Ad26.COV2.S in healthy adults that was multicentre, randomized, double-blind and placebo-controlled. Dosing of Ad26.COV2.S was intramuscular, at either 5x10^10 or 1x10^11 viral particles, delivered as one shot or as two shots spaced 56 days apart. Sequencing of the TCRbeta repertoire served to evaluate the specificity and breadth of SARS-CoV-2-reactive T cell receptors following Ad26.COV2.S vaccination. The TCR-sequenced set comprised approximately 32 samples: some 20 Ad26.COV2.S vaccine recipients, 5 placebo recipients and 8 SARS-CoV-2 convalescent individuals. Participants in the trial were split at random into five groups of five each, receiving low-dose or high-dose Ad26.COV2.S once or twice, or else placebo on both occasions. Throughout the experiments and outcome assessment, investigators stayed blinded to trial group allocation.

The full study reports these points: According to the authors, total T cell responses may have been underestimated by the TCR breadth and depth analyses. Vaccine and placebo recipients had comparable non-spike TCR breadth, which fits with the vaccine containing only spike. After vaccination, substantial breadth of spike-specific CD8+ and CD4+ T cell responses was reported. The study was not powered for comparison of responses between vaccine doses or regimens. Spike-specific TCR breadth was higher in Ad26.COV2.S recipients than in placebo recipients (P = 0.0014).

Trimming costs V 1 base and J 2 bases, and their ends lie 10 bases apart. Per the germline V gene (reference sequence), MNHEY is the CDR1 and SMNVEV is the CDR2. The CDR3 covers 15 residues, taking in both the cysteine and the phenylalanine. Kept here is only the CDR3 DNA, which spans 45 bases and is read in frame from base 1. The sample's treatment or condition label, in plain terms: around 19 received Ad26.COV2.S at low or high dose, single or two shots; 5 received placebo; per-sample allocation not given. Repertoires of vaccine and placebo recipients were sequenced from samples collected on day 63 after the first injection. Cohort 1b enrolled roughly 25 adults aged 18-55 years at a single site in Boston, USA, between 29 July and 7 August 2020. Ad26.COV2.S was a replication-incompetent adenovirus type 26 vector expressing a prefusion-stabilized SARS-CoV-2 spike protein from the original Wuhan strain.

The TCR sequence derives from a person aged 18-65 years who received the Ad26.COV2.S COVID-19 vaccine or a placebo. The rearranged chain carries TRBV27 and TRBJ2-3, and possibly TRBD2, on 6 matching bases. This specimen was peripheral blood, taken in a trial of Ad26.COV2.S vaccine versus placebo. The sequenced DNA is TGTGCCAGCAGTTTATATGCGGGAAACACAGATACGCAGTATTTT. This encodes CASSLYAGNTDTQYF.